The 5 T cell receptor beta chains below were found in one sample sequenced in a study of shared clonotypes between healthy human individuals. Assay: immunoSEQ multiplex PCR; the TCRdb copy retains only in-frame clones and omits some. The repertoire includes millions of clones, over 85% of them detected once, and over 0.12% sits in the top ten. Specimen: naive CD4+ T cells sorted from blood. Subset noted: CD45RA+ positively selected. The receptors stem from a man younger than 35 in good health.

The J gene is TRBJ1-1, the V gene TRBV5-4, with 8 positions matching TRBD1. The CDR3 is 15 residues long. Germline V lookup: CDR1 SGHNT, CDR2 YYREEE (reference sequence). The J segment lost 4 bases and the V segment lost 0 bases, leaving 5 bases of the junction unmatched. CDR3 loop: CASSLARGQSTEAFF. The CDR3, as DNA: TGTGCCAGCAGCTTGGCCAGGGGGCAGAGCACTGAAGCTTTCTTT.

J is TRBJ1-3 and V is TRBV7-8; D unclear. Germline loops: CDR1 SGHVS, CDR2 FQNEAQ. The CDR3 extends over 14 amino acids. Trimming cost V 4 bases and J 0 bases, with 7 bases left between them. CDR3 in DNA: TGTGCCAGCAGCTGGGGTGTCTCTGGAAACACCATATATTTT. Its protein is CASSWGVSGNTIYF.

The chain employs TRBV13 and TRBJ2-5; D gene ambiguous. Trimming removed 2 bases from V and 0 bases from J, with 7 bases in between. The CDR3 spans 14 residues. The germline gives CDR1 PRHDT, CDR2 FYEKMQ (reference sequence). CDR3 nucleotide sequence: TGTGCCAGCAGCTTATTTCTAGACCAAGAGACCCAGTACTTC. It is translated as CASSLFLDQETQYF. Looking up the rest from reference TRBV13 and TRBJ2-5 gives the full variable domain: AAGVIQSPRHLIKEKRETATLKCYPIPRHDTVYWYQQGPGQDPQFLISFYEKMQSDKGSIPDRFSAQQFSDYHSELNMSSLELGDSALYFCASSLFLDQETQYFGPGTRLLVL.

This chain joins TRBV30 and TRBJ2-7; D is uncertain. V was trimmed by 4 bases and J by 0 bases, leaving 10 bases between them. The CDR3 covers 13 residues. The germline V gene encodes CDR1 GTSNPN and CDR2 SVGIG (reference sequence). The CDR3 reads CAWKTHGSYEQYF. CDR3 nucleotide sequence: TGTGCCTGGAAAACACACGGCTCCTACGAGCAGTACTTC. Looking up the rest from reference TRBV30 and TRBJ2-7 gives the full variable domain: SQTIHQWPATLVQPVGSPLSLECTVEGTSNPNLYWYRQAAGRGLQLLFYSVGIGQISSEVPQNLSASRPQDRQFILSSKKLLLSDSGFYLCAWKTHGSYEQYFGPGTRLTVT.

The gene calls are TRBV5-4 and TRBJ2-7, with 9 bases aligning to TRBD1. J was trimmed by 7 bases and V by 7 bases; bases with no gene match: 15. This CDR3 is 15 amino acids long. Germline V gene sequence: CDR1 SGHNT, CDR2 YYREEE (reference sequence). The CDR3 nucleotides are TGTGCCAGCTTCCCTTCCGGGACAGGGCTACAAGAGCAGTACTTC. This translates into CASFPSGTGLQEQYF.